This T cell receptor (beta chain) was captured by sequencing in a study of blood T cell repertoires in COVID-19. The V gene's germline CDR1 is SGHTA and CDR2 FQGNSA. V was clipped by 0 bases and J by 12 bases, with 12 bases between them. The CDR3 runs 13 residues. The protocol was immunoSEQ multiplex PCR, while the TCRdb copy is restricted to in-frame clones and leaves out a portion. The data show 150,000 to 190,000 clones, under 90% seen once. Assignments of participants to cohorts depended upon their own reported clinical history. V gene TRBV7-2 combines with J gene TRBJ1-3; D may be TRBD1 (5 bases). The specimen was PBMCs or T cells enriched from blood (not recorded which). This receptor was identified in a man aged 45-65 years who had recovered from COVID-19. In DNA, the CDR3 is TGTGCCAGCAGCTTAGCGGGGGGAAGGTTCATATATTTT. It codes for CASSLAGGRFIYF. Filled out from reference TRBV7-2 and TRBJ1-3, the complete variable domain reads GAGVSQSPSNKVTEKGKDVELRCDPISGHTALYWYRQSLGQGLEFLIYFQGNSAPDKSGLPSDRFSAERTGGSVSTLTIQRTQQEDSAVYLCASSLAGGRFIYFGEGSWLTVV.